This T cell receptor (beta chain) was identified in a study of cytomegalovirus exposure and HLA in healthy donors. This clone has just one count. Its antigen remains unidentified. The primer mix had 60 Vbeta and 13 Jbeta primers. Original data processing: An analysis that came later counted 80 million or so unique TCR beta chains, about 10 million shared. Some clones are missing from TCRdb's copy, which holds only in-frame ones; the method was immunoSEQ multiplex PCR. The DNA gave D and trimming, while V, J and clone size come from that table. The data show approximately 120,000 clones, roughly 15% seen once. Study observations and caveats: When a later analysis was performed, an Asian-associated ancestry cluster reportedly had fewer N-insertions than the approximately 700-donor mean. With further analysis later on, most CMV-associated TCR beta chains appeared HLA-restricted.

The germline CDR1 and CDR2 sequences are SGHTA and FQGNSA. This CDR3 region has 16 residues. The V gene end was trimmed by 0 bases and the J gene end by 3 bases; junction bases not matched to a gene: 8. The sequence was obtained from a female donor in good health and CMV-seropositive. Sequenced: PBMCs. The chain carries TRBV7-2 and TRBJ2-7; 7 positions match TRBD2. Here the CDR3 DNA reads TGTGCCAGCAGCTTAGCGCTGGGGGAGGGACTCTACGAGCAGTACTTC. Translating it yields CASSLALGEGLYEQYF.